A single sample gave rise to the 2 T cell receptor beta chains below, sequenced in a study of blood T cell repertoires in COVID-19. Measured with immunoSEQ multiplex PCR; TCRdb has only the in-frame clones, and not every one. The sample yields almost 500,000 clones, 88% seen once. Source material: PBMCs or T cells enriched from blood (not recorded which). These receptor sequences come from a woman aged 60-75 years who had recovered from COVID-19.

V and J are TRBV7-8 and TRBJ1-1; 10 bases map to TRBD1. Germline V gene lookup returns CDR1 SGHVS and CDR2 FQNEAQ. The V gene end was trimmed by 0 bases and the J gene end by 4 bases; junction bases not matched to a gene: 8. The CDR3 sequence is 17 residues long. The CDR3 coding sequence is TGTGCCAGCAGCTTAGCCCTTGGGACAGGGGTGAGCACTGAAGCTTTCTTT. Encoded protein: CASSLALGTGVSTEAFF.

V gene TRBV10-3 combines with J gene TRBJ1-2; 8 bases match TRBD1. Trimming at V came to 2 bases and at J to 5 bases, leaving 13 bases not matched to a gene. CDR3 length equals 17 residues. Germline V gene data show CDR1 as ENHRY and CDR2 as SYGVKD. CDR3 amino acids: CAISEIFPGQGGYGYTF. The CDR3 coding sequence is TGTGCCATCAGTGAGATCTTCCCAGGACAGGGAGGATATGGCTACACCTTC.